The clone carrying this TCR beta chain turned up a few times. Its target is not known. This record comes from a study of CD8 T cells in ankylosing spondylitis. Study outcomes and limitations: A motif of 7 or 8 highly homologous TCR beta variants was seen as apparently characteristic of ankylosing spondylitis blood. Clones linked to disease, bearing a CD8+ phenotype, were relatively rare in peripheral blood.

In TCRdb, the 5' RACE reads were re-called with MiXCR into one record per CDR3 protein. Of some 220,000 distinct CDR3 sequences in the sample, over 9.5% were seen once. Sequenced sample: blood, either unsorted or a sorted T cell fraction (not recorded which). The sequence derives from a male donor with ankylosing spondylitis or in good health (not recorded which).

In DNA form, the CDR3 reads TGTGCCAGCAGGGTAGCGTTTAGGGAGACCCAGTACTTC. Residues: CASRVAFRETQYF. This chain connects TRBV6-4 to TRBJ2-5, with a tentative D call TRBD2 (5 bases). This CDR3 has 13 residues. Germline V lookup: CDR1 MRHNA, CDR2 SNTAGT. Between the trimmed V and J ends, which lost 6 bases and 5 bases, there was a span of 13 bases.